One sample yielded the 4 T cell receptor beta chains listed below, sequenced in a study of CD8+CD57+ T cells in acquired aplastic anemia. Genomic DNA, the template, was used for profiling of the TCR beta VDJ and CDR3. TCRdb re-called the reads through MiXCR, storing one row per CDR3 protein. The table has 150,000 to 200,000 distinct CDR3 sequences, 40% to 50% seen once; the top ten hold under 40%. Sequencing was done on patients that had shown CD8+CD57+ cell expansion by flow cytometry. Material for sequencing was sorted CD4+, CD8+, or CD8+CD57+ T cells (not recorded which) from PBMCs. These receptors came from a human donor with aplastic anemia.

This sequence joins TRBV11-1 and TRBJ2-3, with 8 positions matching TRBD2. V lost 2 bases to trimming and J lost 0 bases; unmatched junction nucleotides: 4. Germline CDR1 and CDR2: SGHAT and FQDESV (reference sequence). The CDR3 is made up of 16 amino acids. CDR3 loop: CASSLREGISTDTQYF. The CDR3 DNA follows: TGTGCCAGCAGCTTACGGGAGGGGATAAGCACAGATACGCAGTATTTT.

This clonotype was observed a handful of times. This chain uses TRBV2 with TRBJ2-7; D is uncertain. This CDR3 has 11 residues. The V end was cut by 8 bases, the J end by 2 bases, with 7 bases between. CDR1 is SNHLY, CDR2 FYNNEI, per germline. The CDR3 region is CASSTAYEQYF. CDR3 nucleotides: TGTGCCAGCTCAACGGCCTACGAGCAGTACTTC.

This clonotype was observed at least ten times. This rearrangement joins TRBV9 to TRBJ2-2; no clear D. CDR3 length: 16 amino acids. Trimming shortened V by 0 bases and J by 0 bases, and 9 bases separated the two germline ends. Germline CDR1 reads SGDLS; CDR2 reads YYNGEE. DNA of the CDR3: TGTGCCAGCAGCGTAGTTGCGGAGACGAACACCGGGGAGCTGTTTTTT. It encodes CASSVVAETNTGELFF. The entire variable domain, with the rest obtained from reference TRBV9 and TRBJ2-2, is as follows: DSGVTQTPKHLITATGQRVTLRCSPRSGDLSVYWYQQSLDQGLQFLIQYYNGEERAKGNILERFSAQQFPDLHSELNLSSLELGDSALYFCASSVVAETNTGELFFGEGSRLTVL.

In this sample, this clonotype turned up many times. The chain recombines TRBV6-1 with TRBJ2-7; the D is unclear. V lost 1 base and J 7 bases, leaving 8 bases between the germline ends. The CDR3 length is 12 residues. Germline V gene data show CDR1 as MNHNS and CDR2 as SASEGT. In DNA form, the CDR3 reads TGTGCCAGCAGTGAAGGAATCGGAGAGCAGTACTTC. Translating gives CASSEGIGEQYF.